This TCR beta chain was recorded in a study of CD8 T cells in ankylosing spondylitis. Study-wide points: A motif of under 10 highly homologous TCR beta variants was seen as apparently characteristic of ankylosing spondylitis blood.

Each CDR3 protein gets one entry after TCRdb re-called the 5' RACE reads with MiXCR. The sample has about 200,000 distinct CDR3 sequences, roughly 6.6% seen once. Many counts were recorded for this clonotype. Its specificity is unknown. CDR1 and CDR2 (germline): KGHSH, LQKENI. The CDR3 extends over 13 amino acids. V was pared by 2 bases and J by 0 bases, with 5 bases between. The TCR was taken from a male donor with ankylosing spondylitis. The chain joins TRBV18 to TRBJ2-7, with D uncertain. Sequencing was done on a sample of blood, either unsorted or a sorted T cell fraction (not recorded which). The CDR3 loop is CASSPTDSYEQYF. The CDR3 coding sequence is TGTGCCAGCTCACCAACAGACTCCTACGAGCAGTACTTC.